These 5 T cell receptor beta chains originate from one sample sequenced in a study of OX40 agonist ivuxolimab in advanced cancers. The assay was immunoSEQ multiplex PCR, and TCRdb's table has in-frame clones only and misses some. The sample holds about 55,000 clones, about 88% seen once. Source: CD4+ or CD8+ T cells sorted from blood, taken in a trial of the OX40 agonist ivuxolimab. The receptor source for this set is an adult with an advanced solid tumor such as melanoma, head and neck, liver or kidney cancer.

The rearrangement uses TRBV6-9 and TRBJ1-5; D is undetermined. Between the trimmed V and J ends, which lost 8 bases and 4 bases, there was a span of 18 bases. Germline V gene sequence: CDR1 MNHGY, CDR2 SVAAGI. The CDR3 is 15 amino acids. In DNA form, the CDR3 reads TGTGCCAGCGGCGACGCGTCTCCTGGGAATCAGCCCCAGCATTTT. Its translation is CASGDASPGNQPQHF.

The rearrangement links TRBV19 to TRBJ2-5, with 9 bases lining up with TRBD1. The V gene end was trimmed by 3 bases and the J gene end by 6 bases; junction bases not matched to a gene: 5. Per the germline V gene, CDR1 is LNHDA and CDR2 is SQIVND (reference sequence). This CDR3 region has 14 residues. CDR3 loop: CASSITGGSKTQYF. The CDR3 DNA follows: TGTGCCAGTAGTATTACAGGGGGCTCGAAGACCCAGTACTTC.

This clone was recorded only once. The rearrangement uses TRBV28 and TRBJ2-5; D may correspond to TRBD1 or TRBD2 (5 bases each). Germline CDR1 MDHEN, CDR2 SYDVKM. The CDR3 runs 15 residues. V lost 5 bases and J 2 bases, leaving 15 bases between the germline ends. As DNA, the CDR3 is TGTGCCAGCAGTCTCCTTAGGGACGTACAAGAGACCCAGTACTTC. Protein product: CASSLLRDVQETQYF.

The J gene is TRBJ1-1, the V gene TRBV28, with D maybe TRBD1 (5 bases). Between the trimmed V and J ends, which lost 6 bases and 5 bases, there was a span of 16 bases. This CDR3 has 14 amino acids. Germline V CDR1 and CDR2: MDHEN, SYDVKM. CDR3 amino acids: CASRGDGAGTEAFF. CDR3 DNA: TGTGCCAGCAGGGGTGACGGGGCCGGGACTGAAGCTTTCTTT.

The chain couples TRBV27 to TRBJ2-3; D is perhaps TRBD2 (5 bases). The CDR3 totals 14 residues. V lost 6 bases and J 4 bases, leaving 14 bases between the germline ends. Germline V gives CDR1 MNHEY, CDR2 SMNVEV (reference sequence). CDR3 DNA: TGTGCCAGCAGCCTCCCCGGGGAGTCAGATACGCAGTATTTT. It yields the protein CASSLPGESDTQYF.